Listed below are T cell receptor beta chains from one sample, sequenced in a study of monozygotic twins with inflammatory bowel disease. TCRdb re-called the 5' RACE reads and catalogs CDR3 proteins one per entry, DNA excluded. The sample totals around 380,000 distinct CDR3 sequences. The sample comprised blood. These receptors came from a human donor with ulcerative colitis or Crohn's disease, or a healthy co-twin of an affected twin (not recorded which). Each CDR3 is given with its conserved first and last residue. Fields, in order: V gene, J gene, CDR3 protein.

>TRBV3-1|TRBJ1-1
CASSQFLGGETEAFF
>TRBV10-3|TRBJ1-4
CAISATDRGVSEKLFF
>TRBV5-1|TRBJ2-7
CASSLVPGEGREQYF
>TRBV27|TRBJ2-3
CASSPNGLASVDTQYF
>TRBV5-1|TRBJ1-1
CASSLVAGVINTEAFF
>TRBV5-1|TRBJ1-1
CASSLRTYNEAFF
>TRBV7-2|TRBJ1-2
CASSLAPGWSEYGYTF
>TRBV30|TRBJ1-1
CAWRVADYSTEAFF
>TRBV5-5|TRBJ1-1
CASSPERWGDTEAFF
>TRBV24-1|TRBJ2-2
CATSLQLAGNTGELFF
>TRBV28|TRBJ2-5
CASSRSGTGVETQYF
>TRBV5-1|TRBJ2-2
CASSVGSMQTGELFF
>TRBV28|TRBJ1-5
CASSLWGGHQPQHF
>TRBV9|TRBJ2-5
CASSVASSGGPETQYF
>TRBV19|TRBJ1-1
CASSWTGNTEAFF
>TRBV20-1|TRBJ1-1
CSARGVNTEAFF
>TRBV12-3/TRBV12-4|TRBJ2-1
CASSPPSGSYNEQFF
>TRBV19|TRBJ2-6
CASSIEGGGANVLTF
>TRBV7-6|TRBJ2-7
CASSLAGSSGRAYEQYF
>TRBV2|TRBJ2-1
CASRPGGVYNEQFF
>TRBV20-1|TRBJ2-3
CSATQPQGFETDTQYF
>TRBV18|TRBJ2-7
CASSPRSSGLFGQYF
>TRBV5-1|TRBJ2-7
CASSFARGRDEQYF
>TRBV12-3/TRBV12-4|TRBJ1-1
CASTQTRDNTEAFF
>TRBV27|TRBJ2-7
CASSSGGSYEQYF
>TRBV7-8|TRBJ2-1
CASSTQGLAAKYNEQFF
>TRBV28|TRBJ1-2
CASSFPGNYGYTF
>TRBV27|TRBJ2-7
CASSLSISGTSGSYEQYF
>TRBV25-1|TRBJ2-7
CASSETGVRYEQYF
>TRBV11-2|TRBJ2-7
CASSRLAGGGRTYEQYF
>TRBV6-5|TRBJ2-7
CASSFGLAGGGYEQYF
>TRBV4-2|TRBJ2-1
CASSRPTPTSGIRSSSYNEQFF
>TRBV3-1|TRBJ1-3
CASSPGQGWASGNTIYF
>TRBV20-1|TRBJ2-3
CSATAREGVNTQYF
>TRBV27|TRBJ1-5
CASSSTGFGQPQHF
>TRBV20-1|TRBJ2-7
CSAREAGDRFYEQYF
>TRBV5-6|TRBJ2-3
CASSFRGGGGTQYF
>TRBV7-2|TRBJ1-3
CASSRRRGSSGNTIYF
>TRBV19|TRBJ1-1
CASSTITRGRNTEAFF
>TRBV10-3|TRBJ2-1
CAISAGLAETNEQFF
>TRBV20-1|TRBJ2-4
CSATSLRENIQYF